The 13 T cell receptor beta chains below come from one sample, sequenced in a study of blood T cells in healthy people across ages. Primers used in a second PCR of roughly 6 to 12 cycles were a sample-barcoded 5' primer and a J-beta primer mix. TCRdb re-analysed the 5' RACE reads in MiXCR, keeping a single row per CDR3 protein. The sample holds some 850,000 distinct CDR3 sequences, around 24% seen once. Separately, the same data were catalogued under a study of T cells of mothers and their children.

Sequencing was done on a sample of blood. Every receptor here comes from a boy aged 5 to 17 in good health.

This chain links TRBV6-4 with TRBJ2-1; weak D call: TRBD1 (5 bases). Trimming shortened V by 7 bases and J by 4 bases, and 11 bases separated the two germline ends. There are 13 residues in the CDR3. CDR1 MRHNA and CDR2 SNTAGT come from the germline V gene. CDR3 sequence: CASTSRDYNEQFF. In DNA form, the CDR3 reads TGTGCCAGCACCAGCAGGGATTACAATGAGCAGTTCTTC.

A few counts support this clonotype. The chain carries TRBV7-9 and TRBJ2-2; TRBD1 aligns across 7 bases. The CDR3 covers 15 residues. With 6 bases clipped from V and 6 bases from J, the junction kept 10 bases outside the gene matches. Germline V CDR1 and CDR2: SEHNR, FQNEAQ (reference sequence). CDR3 loop: CASRKQTGWPGELFF. DNA of the CDR3: TGTGCCAGCAGGAAACAGACAGGGTGGCCCGGGGAGCTGTTTTTT.

The chain couples TRBV6-6 to TRBJ2-3, with D unclear. Germline loops: CDR1 MNHNY, CDR2 SVGAGI (reference sequence). The V and J ends lost 7 bases and 0 bases respectively, with 11 bases between them. The CDR3 covers 14 residues. The CDR3 DNA is TGTGCCAGCACGTTAATTATCAGCACAGATACGCAGTATTTT. This gives the protein CASTLIISTDTQYF.

The chain uses TRBV2 and TRBJ1-2, with D maybe TRBD1 (5 bases). Trimming shortened V by 3 bases and J by 4 bases, and 18 bases separated the two germline ends. CDR3 size: 16 residues. Germline V lookup: CDR1 SNHLY, CDR2 FYNNEI. In nucleotides, the CDR3 is TGTGCCAGCAGTGACGGGGCACGCCCGGGATCCTATGGCTACACCTTC. Translation gives CASSDGARPGSYGYTF.

This clonotype has just a few counts. CDR3 bases: TGTGCCAGCAGCTTAGACAGGGCCAGTGAGCAGTTCTTC. It translates to CASSLDRASEQFF. The rearrangement links TRBV7-9 to TRBJ2-1, with D tentatively TRBD1 (6 bases). The CDR3 runs to 13 residues. Trimming cost V 1 base and J 9 bases, with 10 bases left between them. Germline V lookup: CDR1 SEHNR, CDR2 FQNEAQ (reference sequence).

This clonotype was found a few times. The rearrangement links TRBV29-1 to TRBJ2-7; tentatively, D is TRBD2 (5 bases). Germline CDR1 reads SQVTM; CDR2 reads ANQGSEA. The CDR3 spans 12 residues. Trimming took off 3 bases at V and 7 bases at J, with 13 bases between the two ends. CDR3: CSVDVGVGEQYF. The DNA for the CDR3 is TGCAGCGTTGACGTCGGGGTCGGAGAGCAGTACTTC.

This clonotype was counted between two and nine times. This rearrangement joins TRBV2 to TRBJ2-7, with 7 bases matching TRBD1. There are 11 residues in the CDR3. Germline V CDR1 and CDR2: SNHLY, FYNNEI. V shed 8 bases and J 5 bases; nucleotides not matched to a gene: 3. The CDR3 DNA reads TGTGCCAGCGCGACAGGGAACGAGCAGTACTTC. Protein product: CASATGNEQYF. Drawing the rest from reference TRBV2 and TRBJ2-7, the complete variable domain is EPEVTQTPSHQVTQMGQEVILRCVPISNHLYFYWYRQILGQKVEFLVSFYNNEISEKSEIFDDQFSVERPDGSNFTLKIRSTKLEDSAMYFCASATGNEQYFGPGTRLTVT.

The chain links TRBV27 to TRBJ2-1, with 10 positions matching TRBD1. V was clipped by 5 bases and J by 6 bases; unmatched bases: 10. The CDR3 has 16 residues. Germline V lookup: CDR1 MNHEY, CDR2 SMNVEV (reference sequence). CDR3 nucleotides: TGTGCCAGCAGTAGTGGGGGGGGACAGGGGTTCAATGAGCAGTTCTTC. Translated: CASSSGGGQGFNEQFF.

In this sample, this clonotype turned up a few times. The V gene is TRBV7-9, the J gene TRBJ2-5; 9 nucleotides align to TRBD2. The CDR3 sequence is 14 residues long. Trimming at V came to 3 bases and at J to 5 bases, leaving 4 bases not matched to a gene. The germline V gene encodes CDR1 SEHNR and CDR2 FQNEAQ (reference sequence). CDR3 nucleotide sequence: TGTGCCAGCAGCTTTCGGACTAGCGAGGAGACCCAGTACTTC. Translated, it gives CASSFRTSEETQYF.

This clonotype was observed a few times. This chain connects TRBV5-1 to TRBJ2-7; TRBD2 is a possible D gene (5 bases). The closer fit of TRBJ2-1 to the DNA end suggests the J call may be wrong. CDR1 and CDR2 (germline): SGHRS, YFSETQ. The CDR3 length is 17 residues. CDR3 in amino acids: CASSLAPSGEGYNEQFF. CDR3 bases: TGCGCCAGCAGCTTGGCCCCATCCGGTGAGGGTTACAATGAGCAGTTCTTC.

V usage is TRBV5-1 and J usage is TRBJ2-7; TRBD1 is a possible D gene (5 bases). The germline V and J ends were trimmed by 5 bases and 0 bases, with 12 bases remaining between them. This CDR3 is 14 amino acids long. The germline CDR1 and CDR2 sequences are SGHRS and YFSETQ. The CDR3 spells CASRDTPSSYEQYF. The CDR3 DNA reads TGCGCCAGCAGGGACACTCCGAGCTCCTACGAGCAGTACTTC.

The CDR3 coding sequence is TGTGCCAGCAGCGTCACAGGGGATCAGGAGACCCAGTACTTC. Protein: CASSVTGDQETQYF. The V gene is TRBV13, the J gene TRBJ2-5; 7 nucleotides agree with TRBD1. V shed 5 bases and J 5 bases; nucleotides not matched to a gene: 8. The V gene's germline CDR1 is PRHDT and CDR2 FYEKMQ (reference sequence). The CDR3 totals 14 residues.

The chain has TRBV12-3 or TRBV12-4 and TRBJ2-2; perhaps D is TRBD1 or TRBD2 (5 bases each). V lost 6 bases and J lost 0, with 14 bases in between. The CDR3 covers 16 residues. This CDR3 reads CASSPLGAANTGELFF. In DNA form, the CDR3 reads TGTGCCAGCAGCCCCCTCGGGGCGGCGAACACCGGGGAGCTGTTTTTT.